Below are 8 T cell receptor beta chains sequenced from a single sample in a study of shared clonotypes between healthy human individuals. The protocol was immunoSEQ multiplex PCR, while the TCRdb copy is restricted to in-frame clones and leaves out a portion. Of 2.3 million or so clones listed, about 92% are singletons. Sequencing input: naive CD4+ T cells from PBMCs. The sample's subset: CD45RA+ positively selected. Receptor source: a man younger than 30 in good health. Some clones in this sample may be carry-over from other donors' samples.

CDR3 in amino acids: CASRRDTNTGELFF. For the CDR3, the DNA is TGTGCCAGTAGGAGGGATACGAACACCGGGGAGCTGTTTTTT. The V and J genes are TRBV19 and TRBJ2-2; possibly TRBD2 for D (5 bases). CDR1 and CDR2 from the germline V gene are LNHDA and SQIVND (reference sequence). The CDR3 has 14 amino acids. Trimming pared 6 bases from V and 0 bases from J, leaving 8 bases between.

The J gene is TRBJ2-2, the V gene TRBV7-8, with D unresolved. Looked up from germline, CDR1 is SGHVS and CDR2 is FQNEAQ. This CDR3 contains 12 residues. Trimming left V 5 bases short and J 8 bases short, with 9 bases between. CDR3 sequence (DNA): TGTGCCAGCAGCCCTCGCGTAGGGGAGCTGTTTTTT. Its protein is CASSPRVGELFF.

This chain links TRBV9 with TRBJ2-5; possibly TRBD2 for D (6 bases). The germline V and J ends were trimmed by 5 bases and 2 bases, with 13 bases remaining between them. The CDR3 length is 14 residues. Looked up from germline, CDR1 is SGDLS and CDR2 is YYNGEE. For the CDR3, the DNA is TGTGCCAGCAGTTCCGGGAGCGAACAAGAGACCCAGTACTTC. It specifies CASSSGSEQETQYF.

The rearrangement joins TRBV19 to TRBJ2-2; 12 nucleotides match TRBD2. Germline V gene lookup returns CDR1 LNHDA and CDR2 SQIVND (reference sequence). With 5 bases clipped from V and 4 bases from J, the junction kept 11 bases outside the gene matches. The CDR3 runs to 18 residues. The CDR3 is CASSVLQLAGGGTGELFF. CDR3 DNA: TGTGCCAGTAGTGTTCTCCAACTAGCGGGAGGTGGCACCGGGGAGCTGTTTTTT. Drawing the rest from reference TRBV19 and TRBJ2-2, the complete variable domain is DGGITQSPKYLFRKEGQNVTLSCEQNLNHDAMYWYRQDPGQGLRLIYYSQIVNDFQKGDIAEGYSVSREKKESFPLTVTSAQKNPTAFYLCASSVLQLAGGGTGELFFGEGSRLTVL.

In DNA, the CDR3 is TGTGCCAGCACGGTGAGGGCAGGGTATCAGCCCCAGCATTTT. Encoded protein: CASTVRAGYQPQHF. J is TRBJ1-5 and V is TRBV28; tentative D call: TRBD1 (5 bases). Trimming left V 7 bases short and J 5 bases short, with 15 bases between. Looked up from germline, CDR1 is MDHEN and CDR2 is SYDVKM. The CDR3 has 14 amino acids.

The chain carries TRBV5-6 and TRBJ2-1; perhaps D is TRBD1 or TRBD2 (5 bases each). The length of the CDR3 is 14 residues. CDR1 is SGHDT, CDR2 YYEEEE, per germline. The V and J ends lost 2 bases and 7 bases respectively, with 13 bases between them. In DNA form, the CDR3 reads TGTGCCAGCAGCTTTGGGACCGGCCGGAATGAGCAGTTCTTC. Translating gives CASSFGTGRNEQFF.

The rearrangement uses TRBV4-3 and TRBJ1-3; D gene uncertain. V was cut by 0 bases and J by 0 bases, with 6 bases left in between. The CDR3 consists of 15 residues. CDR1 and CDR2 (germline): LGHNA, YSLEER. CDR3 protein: CASSQDPFSGNTIYF. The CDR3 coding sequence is TGCGCCAGCAGCCAAGATCCGTTCTCTGGAAACACCATATATTTT.

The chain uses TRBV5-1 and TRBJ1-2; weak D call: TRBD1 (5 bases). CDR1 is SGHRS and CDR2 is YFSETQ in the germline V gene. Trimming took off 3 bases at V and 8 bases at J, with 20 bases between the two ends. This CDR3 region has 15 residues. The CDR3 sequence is CASSWGSGGAEGYTF. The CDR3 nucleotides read TGCGCCAGCAGCTGGGGATCGGGAGGGGCGGAAGGCTACACCTTC.